The sequence of this T cell receptor beta chain was determined in a study of spatial heterogeneity in lung cancer. Study as a whole: A unique TCR and UMI combination showed up more than ten times in raw reads, on average.

Every molecule of TCR cDNA had its own unique molecular identifier. TCRdb analysed the 5' RACE reads with MiXCR anew, one entry per CDR3 protein. The table lists about 9,000 distinct CDR3 sequences, about 4.5% of them singletons. Of note for this clonotype: The library was designed around alpha chains, so this beta chain is a stray read whose abundance carries little weight.

Documented time point: sample taken at primary tumor resection. Whole RNA, which was extracted from tumor, nontumor lung tissue or frozen PBMC, was sequenced without any cell sorting. The CDR3 runs to 13 residues. Trimming left V 5 bases short and J 8 bases short, with 18 bases between. Germline V gene lookup returns CDR1 SQVTM and CDR2 ANQGSEA. This chain joins TRBV29-1 and TRBJ1-2, with no clear D. The receptor was derived from a male donor with early-stage non-small cell lung cancer. Sequenced material: PBMCs, taken at surgery. The DNA of the CDR3 is TGCAGCGTTCGTCCGCCCTCGTTTGACGGCTACACCTTC. This gives the protein CSVRPPSFDGYTF.